This TCR beta chain derives from a study of cytomegalovirus exposure and HLA in healthy donors. Study-wide results and limits: HLA alleles were associated with some 16,000 TCR beta sequences in a later analysis at 0.05 false discovery rate. The study reported that TCR beta sequences accurately predicted HLA-A and HLA-B alleles in most subjects. Roughly even sequencing depth across donors was the assumption behind the presence/absence analyses. Earlier analysis found most TCR beta V segments productive about 87% or about 30% of the time.

This CDR3 spans 15 amino acids. After removal of 2 bases from V and 5 bases from J, the junction contained 5 bases not matched to a gene. Germline values: CDR1 MNHNY, CDR2 SVGAGI (reference sequence). This clone was seen more than once but under ten times. The antigen remains unidentified. PCR employed 60 Vbeta and 13 Jbeta primers. TCRdb's table, derived via immunoSEQ multiplex PCR, lists solely in-frame clones and lacks some. This sample yields just over 95,000 clones, of which about 81% are seen a single time; over 4% belongs to the top ten. The sequence came from a woman aged 40 to 50 in good health and CMV-seropositive. The chain recombines TRBV6-6 with TRBJ1-2; the match to TRBD1 covers 10 bases. The sample was PBMCs. The CDR3 DNA follows: TGTGCCAGCAGTTACGGGACAGGGGTTTCATATGGCTACACCTTC. It codes for CASSYGTGVSYGYTF.